A selection of T cell receptor beta chains follows, all from one sample in a study of T cells after yellow fever vaccination. Via MiXCR, TCRdb re-called the 5' RACE reads, giving one row per CDR3 protein. Seen here are about 350,000 distinct CDR3 sequences, around 8.1% observed once, and the top ten hold under 20%. This sample comprised PBMCs, obtained about 41 days after the first yellow fever vaccination. These receptors all stem from a man younger than 35 who received the YFV17D yellow fever vaccine. Each CDR3 is given with its conserved first and last residue. The D gene is left open where the match is weak. Clone size is not always given. Where it is, it says once, few, many or a class for expanded clones.

v_call,j_call,clone_size,d_call,cdr3_aa,cdr3_nt
TRBV4-1,TRBJ2-4,few,TRBD2,CASSQVFGGAGNIQYF,TGCGCCAGCAGCCAAGTCTTCGGGGGGGCAGGAAACATTCAGTACTTC
TRBV27,TRBJ1-1,NA,NA,CASSFTPQSSEAFF,TGTGCCAGCAGTTTTACCCCTCAATCGTCTGAAGCTTTCTTT
TRBV7-6,TRBJ1-1,few,NA,CASSSTLNSYTEAFF,TGTGCCAGCAGCTCCACCCTTAACAGTTACACTGAAGCTTTCTTT
TRBV6-1,TRBJ1-1,NA,TRBD1,CASSKTGYGRMNTEAFF,TGTGCCAGCAGTAAGACAGGGTATGGTCGCATGAACACTGAAGCTTTCTTT
TRBV5-1,TRBJ1-2,few,NA,CASSEATPGGYTF,TGCGCCAGCAGCGAGGCTACTCCCGGGGGCTACACCTTC
TRBV5-1,TRBJ2-3,NA,TRBD2,CASSLDATRTRRRADTQYF,TGCGCCAGCAGCTTGGATGCCACGCGGACTAGAAGGCGCGCAGATACGCAGTATTTT
TRBV5-1,TRBJ1-3,NA,NA,CASSQFAASGNTIYF,TGCGCCAGCAGCCAATTTGCCGCCTCTGGAAACACCATATATTTT
TRBV5-1,TRBJ1-1,NA,TRBD1,CASSLSGTDPTEAFF,TGCGCCAGCAGCTTGTCTGGGACAGACCCTACTGAAGCTTTCTTT
TRBV7-9,TRBJ2-1,few,TRBD2,CASSRGGGPSYNEQFF,TGTGCCAGCAGCCGCGGCGGGGGGCCCTCCTACAATGAGCAGTTCTTC
TRBV20-1,TRBJ2-4,few,TRBD1,CSARTDRGPAKNIQYF,TGCAGTGCTAGAACTGACAGGGGCCCAGCCAAAAACATTCAGTACTTC
TRBV12-3/TRBV12-4,TRBJ1-5,many,TRBD1,CASSSDRDQPQHF,TGTGCCAGCAGCTCGGACAGGGATCAGCCCCAGCATTTT
TRBV5-1,TRBJ2-1,few,TRBD1,CASSAGTGDTSYNEQFF,TGCGCCAGCAGCGCAGGGACAGGCGACACTTCTTACAATGAGCAGTTCTTC
TRBV18,TRBJ1-1,few,NA,CASRDLNTEAFF,TGTGCCAGCCGCGACCTGAACACTGAAGCTTTCTTT
TRBV9,TRBJ2-5,NA,NA,CASSAPRDKTQYF,TGTGCCAGCAGCGCACCCAGGGACAAGACCCAGTACTTC
TRBV6-2/TRBV6-3,TRBJ1-2,many,NA,CASSYGQNYGYTF,TGTGCCAGCAGTTACGGACAGAACTATGGCTACACCTTC
TRBV10-2,TRBJ2-7,few,NA,CASSESIYEQYF,TGCGCCAGCAGTGAGTCTATCTACGAGCAGTACTTC
TRBV6-5,TRBJ2-5,NA,NA,CASSYSSGKETQYF,TGTGCCAGCAGTTACTCAAGTGGGAAAGAGACCCAGTACTTC
TRBV9,TRBJ2-5,NA,NA,CASSLRGRGETQYF,TGTGCCAGCAGCCTCCGGGGAAGGGGGGAGACCCAGTACTTC
TRBV6-1,TRBJ2-3,few,TRBD2,CACWGWTSGGGTDTQYF,TGTGCCTGCTGGGGTTGGACTAGCGGGGGAGGCACAGATACGCAGTATTTT
TRBV30,TRBJ1-6,few,NA,CAWSPWTENSPLHF,TGTGCCTGGAGTCCCTGGACTGAGAATTCACCCCTCCACTTT
TRBV5-1,TRBJ2-2,few,NA,CASSYVVSRNTGELFF,TGCGCCAGCAGCTACGTAGTCTCCCGGAACACCGGGGAGCTGTTTTTT
TRBV11-2,TRBJ2-5,NA,TRBD2,CASSDGLAGLETQYF,TGTGCCAGCAGCGACGGACTAGCGGGGCTAGAGACCCAGTACTTC
TRBV7-2,TRBJ2-3,few,TRBD2,CASSLLAGGHTDTQYF,TGTGCCAGCAGCTTATTGGCGGGGGGACACACAGATACGCAGTATTTT
TRBV7-6,TRBJ1-5,many,NA,CAVGRGAGQPQHF,TGTGCCGTCGGGCGGGGGGCCGGTCAGCCCCAGCATTTT
TRBV6-2/TRBV6-3,TRBJ2-2,NA,NA,CASSYFLRDTGELFF,TGTGCCAGCAGTTATTTCCTTAGAGATACCGGGGAGCTGTTTTTT
TRBV5-6,TRBJ2-1,many,TRBD2,CASSGGDGLIFEQFF,TGTGCCAGCAGCGGGGGGGACGGTCTGATTTTTGAGCAGTTCTTC
TRBV11-2,TRBJ2-7,NA,TRBD1,CASSLQSGTGGSSYEQYF,TGTGCCAGCAGCTTACAATCCGGGACAGGGGGCAGTTCCTACGAGCAGTACTTC
TRBV4-2,TRBJ1-2,many,NA,CASSQGRGYTF,TGTGCCAGCAGCCAAGGGAGAGGCTACACCTTC
TRBV6-5,TRBJ2-1,NA,NA,CASSYLRGSYNEQFF,TGTGCCAGCAGTTACCTGAGGGGGAGCTACAATGAGCAGTTCTTC
TRBV25-1,TRBJ1-1,few,NA,CAPLERAFF,TGTGCTCCTCTTGAGAGAGCTTTCTTT
TRBV27,TRBJ2-3,few,NA,CASSPMWEDGGLTDTQYF,TGTGCCAGCAGTCCCATGTGGGAGGACGGGGGCCTCACAGATACGCAGTATTTT
TRBV7-9,TRBJ2-1,few,NA,CAENEQFF,TGTGCGGAGAATGAGCAGTTCTTC
TRBV5-1,TRBJ1-1,NA,NA,CASGGGAAGNEAFF,TGCGCCAGCGGCGGGGGGGCCGCAGGGAATGAAGCTTTCTTT
TRBV12-3/TRBV12-4,TRBJ2-1,NA,TRBD2,CASSLAGRGEQFF,TGTGCCAGCAGTTTAGCAGGGAGGGGTGAGCAGTTCTTC
TRBV12-3/TRBV12-4,TRBJ2-7,few,NA,CASLEWGQEGYEQYF,TGTGCCAGCTTAGAGTGGGGCCAAGAAGGATACGAGCAGTACTTC
TRBV21-1,TRBJ2-1,few,NA,CASSDQGFSYNEQFF,TGTGCCAGCAGCGATCAGGGATTCTCCTACAATGAGCAGTTCTTC
TRBV27,TRBJ1-5,few,TRBD1,CASKPSAGQGFSGWQPQHF,TGTGCCAGCAAACCAAGCGCCGGACAGGGTTTTTCCGGGTGGCAGCCCCAGCATTTT
TRBV18,TRBJ1-2,NA,TRBD1,CASSPSSGQGAVYGYTF,TGTGCCAGCTCACCATCAAGTGGACAGGGGGCTGTCTATGGCTACACCTTC
TRBV6-2/TRBV6-3,TRBJ2-1,NA,NA,CASSLTTSGEQFF,TGTGCCAGCAGCCTAACCACGAGCGGTGAGCAGTTCTTC
TRBV28,TRBJ1-5,NA,NA,CASSLVQGDLPQHF,TGTGCCAGCAGTTTAGTTCAAGGGGATCTGCCCCAGCATTTT
TRBV4-2,TRBJ2-3,few,NA,CASSQDDTDTQYF,TGTGCCAGCAGCCAAGACGACACAGATACGCAGTATTTT
TRBV7-2,TRBJ1-6,few,NA,CASSLMVINSPLHF,TGTGCCAGCAGCTTAATGGTAATCAATTCACCCCTCCACTTT
TRBV7-2,TRBJ1-5,few,TRBD1,CASSAQTGGGREPQHF,TGTGCCAGCAGCGCTCAGACAGGGGGAGGTAGGGAGCCCCAGCATTTT
TRBV18,TRBJ2-1,NA,NA,CASSPTVLQGGTYNEQFF,TGTGCCAGCTCACCCACCGTGCTACAGGGAGGTACCTACAATGAGCAGTTCTTC
TRBV7-9,TRBJ1-1,NA,TRBD1,CASSLDRGRSEAFF,TGTGCCAGCAGCCTCGACAGGGGGCGATCTGAAGCTTTCTTT
TRBV20-1,TRBJ2-4,NA,NA,CSAGPHVNIQYF,TGCAGTGCTGGACCGCATGTTAACATTCAGTACTTC
TRBV11-2,TRBJ2-7,NA,TRBD1,CASSARDRVRSYEQYF,TGTGCCAGCAGCGCCCGGGACAGGGTTCGGTCCTACGAGCAGTACTTC
TRBV15,TRBJ2-1,NA,TRBD1,CATSTRDRDFEQFF,TGTGCCACCAGCACCCGGGACAGGGACTTTGAGCAGTTCTTC
TRBV3-1,TRBJ2-3,NA,NA,CASSPAGQRTDTQYF,TGTGCCAGCAGCCCGGCAGGACAGAGAACAGATACGCAGTATTTT
TRBV7-3,TRBJ2-3,NA,NA,CASTGYGTYGTDTQYF,TGTGCCAGTACAGGGTACGGGACCTACGGCACAGATACGCAGTATTTT
TRBV3-1,TRBJ1-1,few,NA,CASSQKGGTEAFF,TGTGCCAGCAGCCAAAAGGGGGGAACTGAAGCTTTCTTT
TRBV7-9,TRBJ2-3,few,NA,CAIEAVLTDTQYF,TGTGCCATAGAGGCGGTACTCACAGATACGCAGTATTTT
TRBV20-1,TRBJ1-6,few,NA,CSARARVGNSPLHF,TGCAGTGCTAGAGCGCGGGTTGGAAATTCACCCCTCCACTTT
TRBV5-1,TRBJ2-3,few,NA,CASSSVDVADTQYF,TGCGCCAGCAGCTCTGTGGACGTCGCAGATACGCAGTATTTT
TRBV9,TRBJ2-3,NA,NA,CASSVGVADTQYF,TGTGCCAGCAGCGTTGGGGTAGCGGATACGCAGTATTTT
TRBV6-5,TRBJ1-1,many,NA,CASSLRGGKAFF,TGTGCCAGCAGCCTACGTGGGGGGAAGGCTTTCTTT
TRBV12-3/TRBV12-4,TRBJ2-7,few,NA,CASSFGTGLSYEQYF,TGTGCCAGCAGTTTCGGCACAGGTCTGTCCTACGAGCAGTACTTC
TRBV20-1,TRBJ1-5,many,NA,CSARKLLRGRKVNQPQHF,TGCAGTGCTAGAAAACTCCTCCGGGGGAGGAAGGTTAATCAGCCCCAGCATTTT